Here is one T cell receptor beta chain with its context. The antigen remains unidentified. Sequencing was performed with immunoSEQ multiplex PCR; in TCRdb, only in-frame clones are kept and a portion is missing. The sample lists some 300,000 clones; around four fifths were seen once. This specimen belongs to a study of cytotoxic CD8 clonotypes in ibrutinib-treated CLL. CDR1 is LGHNA, CDR2 YSLEER, per germline. The CDR3 totals 17 residues. V dropped 4 bases and J dropped 7; count of bases not matched to a gene: 13. Study-level results: Treatment saw public clonotypes, which were uncommon, either contract or stay stable.

The chain joins TRBV4-3 to TRBJ1-4, with TRBD1 identical over 9 bases. The source material was PBMCs, sampled before ibrutinib treatment. The clonotype was recovered from a human donor with chronic lymphocytic leukemia. The CDR3 coding sequence is TGCGCCAGCAGCCTGACGAACCGACAGGGGGGTCGTGAAAAACTGTTTTTT. It specifies CASSLTNRQGGREKLFF.